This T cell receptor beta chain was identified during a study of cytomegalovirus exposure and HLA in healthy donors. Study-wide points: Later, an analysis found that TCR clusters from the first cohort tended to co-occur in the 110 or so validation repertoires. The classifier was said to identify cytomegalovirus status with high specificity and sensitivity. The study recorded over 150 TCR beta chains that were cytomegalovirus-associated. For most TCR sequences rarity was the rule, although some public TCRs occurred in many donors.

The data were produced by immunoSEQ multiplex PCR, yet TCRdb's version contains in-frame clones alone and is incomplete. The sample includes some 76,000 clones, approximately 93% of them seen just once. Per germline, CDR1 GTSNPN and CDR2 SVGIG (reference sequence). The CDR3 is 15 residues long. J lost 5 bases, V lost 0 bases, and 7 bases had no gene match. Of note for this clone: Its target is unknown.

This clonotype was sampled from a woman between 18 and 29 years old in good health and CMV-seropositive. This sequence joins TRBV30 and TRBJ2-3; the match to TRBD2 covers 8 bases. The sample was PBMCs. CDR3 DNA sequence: TGTGCCTGGAGTGTAATCCCGGGGGGGTTAGATACGCAGTATTTT. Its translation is CAWSVIPGGLDTQYF. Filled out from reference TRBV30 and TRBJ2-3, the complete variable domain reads SQTIHQWPATLVQPVGSPLSLECTVEGTSNPNLYWYRQAAGRGLQLLFYSVGIGQISSEVPQNLSASRPQDRQFILSSKKLLLSDSGFYLCAWSVIPGGLDTQYFGPGTRLTVL.